This TCR beta chain is drawn from a study of long-term antiretroviral therapy in people with HIV. About the study: About a decade before 2015, the earliest samples were taken when ART was typically delayed.

Researchers secured at least one pre-ART and at least two post-ART PBMC samples from each donor. CDR1 is LNHNV, CDR2 YYDKDF, per germline (reference sequence). This CDR3 region has 13 residues. V lost 0 bases, J lost 2 bases, and 3 bases lay in between. The run of the v3.0 immunoSEQ assay was at survey level. Sequencing used immunoSEQ multiplex PCR; TCRdb keeps in-frame clones, though not all of them. The sample consists of about 18,000 clones, roughly 80% of them appearing once. This TCR came from a woman under 30 with HIV. This chain uses TRBV15 with TRBJ2-3; the D is unclear. The input for sequencing was unsorted PBMCs, taken 0.6 years after starting antiretroviral therapy. CDR3 in DNA: TGTGCCACCAGCAGAGAGGCCACAGATACGCAGTATTTT. Its protein is CATSREATDTQYF.